This T cell receptor (beta chain) was obtained from a study of metastatic and nonmetastatic thyroid tumors. The overall study: Both malignant and benign thyroid patients supplied peripheral blood and tumor or nodule tissue samples, across which the repertoires of these patients were then compared.

No treatment had been given to any patient before thyroid surgery. Trimming removed 7 bases at V and 4 bases at J, with 16 bases between. From germline, CDR1 is MNHNS and CDR2 SASEGT. This CDR3 has 14 residues. In the authors' methods: Building a distant-metastasis classifier for papillary thyroid cancer drew on CDR3 differences across clinicopathological groups. MiXCR reprocessed the PCR reads for TCRdb. TCRdb assigned the V and J calls; the authors' analysis was not used. The data hold approximately 70,000 clones, with roughly 4% observed a single time. The sequencing input was blood. The chain carries TRBV6-1 and TRBJ1-2; D possibly corresponds to TRBD1 (5 bases). The TCR comes from a female donor with papillary thyroid cancer or a benign thyroid nodule (not recorded which). Some clones in this sample may be carry-over from other donors' samples. Written as DNA, the CDR3 is TGTGCCAGCACCGAAGGGGAGGGAGGCTATGGCTACACCTTC. Protein: CASTEGEGGYGYTF.